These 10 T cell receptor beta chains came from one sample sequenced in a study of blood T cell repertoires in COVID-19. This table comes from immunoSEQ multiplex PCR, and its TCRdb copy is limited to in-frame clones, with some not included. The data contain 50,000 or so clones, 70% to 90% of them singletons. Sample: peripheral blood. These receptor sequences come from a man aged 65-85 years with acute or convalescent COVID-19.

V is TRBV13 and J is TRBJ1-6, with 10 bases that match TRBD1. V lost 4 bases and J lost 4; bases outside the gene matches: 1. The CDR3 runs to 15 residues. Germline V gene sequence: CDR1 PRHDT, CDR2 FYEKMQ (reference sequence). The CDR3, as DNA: TGTGCCAGCAGCTCGGGACAGGGGTATAATTCACCCCTCCACTTT. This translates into CASSSGQGYNSPLHF.

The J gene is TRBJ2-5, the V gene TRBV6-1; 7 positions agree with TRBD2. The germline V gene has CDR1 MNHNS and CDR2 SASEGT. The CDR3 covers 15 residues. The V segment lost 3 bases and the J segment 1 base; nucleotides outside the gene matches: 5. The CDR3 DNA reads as TGTGCCAGCAGTGATTATGGCGGGGGCCAAGAGACCCAGTACTTC. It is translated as CASSDYGGGQETQYF.

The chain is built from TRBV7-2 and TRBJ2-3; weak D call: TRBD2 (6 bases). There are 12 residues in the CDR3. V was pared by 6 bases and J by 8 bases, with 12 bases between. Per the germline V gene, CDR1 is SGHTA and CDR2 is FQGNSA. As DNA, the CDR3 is TGTGCCAGCAGTTCGGGGGTTGTTACGCAGTATTTT. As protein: CASSSGVVTQYF. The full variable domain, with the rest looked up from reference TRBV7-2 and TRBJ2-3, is GAGVSQSPSNKVTEKGKDVELRCDPISGHTALYWYRQSLGQGLEFLIYFQGNSAPDKSGLPSDRFSAERTGGSVSTLTIQRTQQEDSAVYLCASSSGVVTQYFGPGTRLTVL.

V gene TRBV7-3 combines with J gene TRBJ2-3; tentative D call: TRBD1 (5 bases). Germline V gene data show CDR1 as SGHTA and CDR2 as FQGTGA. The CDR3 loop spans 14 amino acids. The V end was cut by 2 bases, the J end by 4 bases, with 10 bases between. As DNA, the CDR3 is TGTGCCAGCAGCTTACAGGGTTCACCAGATACGCAGTATTTT. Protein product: CASSLQGSPDTQYF.

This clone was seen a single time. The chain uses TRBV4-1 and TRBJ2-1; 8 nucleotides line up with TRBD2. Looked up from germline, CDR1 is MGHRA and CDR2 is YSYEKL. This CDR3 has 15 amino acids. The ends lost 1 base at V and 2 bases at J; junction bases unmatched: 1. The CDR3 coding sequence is TGCGCCAGCAGCCAAGTACTAGCGGCCTACAATGAGCAGTTCTTC. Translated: CASSQVLAAYNEQFF.

The DNA of the CDR3 is TGTGCCAGTAGTATAGACTTCTTTGATGAGCAGTTCTTC. As protein: CASSIDFFDEQFF. J is TRBJ2-1 and V is TRBV19, with no clear D. In germline, CDR1 is LNHDA, CDR2 SQIVND (reference sequence). V lost 0 bases and J 8 bases, leaving 8 bases between the germline ends. This CDR3 is built from 13 residues.

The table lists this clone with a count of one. The CDR3 coding sequence is TGTGCCTGGAGTGTACAAGCAGGGTGGGGTGGCTACACCTTC. It specifies CAWSVQAGWGGYTF. The gene calls are TRBV30 and TRBJ1-2; tentative D call: TRBD1 (5 bases). Germline V gene lookup returns CDR1 GTSNPN and CDR2 SVGIG (reference sequence). The CDR3 totals 14 residues. Between the trimmed V and J ends, which lost 0 bases and 7 bases, there was a span of 15 bases. Combining the CDR3 with reference TRBV30 and TRBJ1-2 gives the whole variable domain SQTIHQWPATLVQPVGSPLSLECTVEGTSNPNLYWYRQAAGRGLQLLFYSVGIGQISSEVPQNLSASRPQDRQFILSSKKLLLSDSGFYLCAWSVQAGWGGYTFGSGTRLTVV.

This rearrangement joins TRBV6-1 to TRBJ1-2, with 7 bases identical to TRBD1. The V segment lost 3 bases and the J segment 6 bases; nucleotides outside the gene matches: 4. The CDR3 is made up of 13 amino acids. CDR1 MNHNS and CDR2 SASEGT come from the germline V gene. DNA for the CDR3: TGTGCCAGCAGTGAGACAGGGCGGGATGGCTACACCTTC. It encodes CASSETGRDGYTF.

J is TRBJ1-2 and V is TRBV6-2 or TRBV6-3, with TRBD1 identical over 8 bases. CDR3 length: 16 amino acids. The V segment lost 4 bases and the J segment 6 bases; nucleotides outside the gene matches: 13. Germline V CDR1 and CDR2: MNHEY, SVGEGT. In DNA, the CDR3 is TGTGCCAGCAGTTCCCCCCGCGTTCAGGGGGCGAATGGCTACACCTTC. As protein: CASSSPRVQGANGYTF.

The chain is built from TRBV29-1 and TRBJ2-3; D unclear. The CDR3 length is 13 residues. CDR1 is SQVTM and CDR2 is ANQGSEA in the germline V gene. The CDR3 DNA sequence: TGCAACGCGGTGAGTGTGGGCACAGATACGCAGTATTTT. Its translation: CNAVSVGTDTQYF.